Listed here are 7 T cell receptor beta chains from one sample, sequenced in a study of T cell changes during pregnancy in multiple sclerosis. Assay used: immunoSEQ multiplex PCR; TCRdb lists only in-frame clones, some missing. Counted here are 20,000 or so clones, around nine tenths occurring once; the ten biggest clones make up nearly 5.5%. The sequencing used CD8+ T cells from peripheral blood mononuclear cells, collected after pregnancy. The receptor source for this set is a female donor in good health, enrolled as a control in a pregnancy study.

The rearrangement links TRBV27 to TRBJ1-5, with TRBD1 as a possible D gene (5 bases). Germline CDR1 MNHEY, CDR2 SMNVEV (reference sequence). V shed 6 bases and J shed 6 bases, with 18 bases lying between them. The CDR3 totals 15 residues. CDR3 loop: CASSERGGDSQPQHF. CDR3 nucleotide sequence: TGTGCCAGCAGCGAGCGGGGGGGGGATAGTCAGCCCCAGCATTTT.

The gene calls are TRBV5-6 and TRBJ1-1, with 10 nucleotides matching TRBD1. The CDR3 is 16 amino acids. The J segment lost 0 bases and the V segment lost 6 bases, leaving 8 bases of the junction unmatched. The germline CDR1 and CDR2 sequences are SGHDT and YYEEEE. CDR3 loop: CASTFRDRGLNTEAFF. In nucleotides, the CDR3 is TGTGCCAGCACCTTCCGGGACAGGGGTCTGAACACTGAAGCTTTCTTT.

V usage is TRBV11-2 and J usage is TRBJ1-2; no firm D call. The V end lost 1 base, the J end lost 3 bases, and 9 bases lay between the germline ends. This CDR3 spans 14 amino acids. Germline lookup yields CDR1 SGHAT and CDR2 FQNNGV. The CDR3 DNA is TGTGCCAGCAGCTTAGCGACGGGGTACTATGGCTACACCTTC. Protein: CASSLATGYYGYTF. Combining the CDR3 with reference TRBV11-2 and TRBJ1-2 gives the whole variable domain EAGVAQSPRYKIIEKRQSVAFWCNPISGHATLYWYQQILGQGPKLLIQFQNNGVVDDSQLPKDRFSAERLKGVDSTLKIQPAKLEDSAVYLCASSLATGYYGYTFGSGTRLTVV.

In nucleotides, the CDR3 is TGCAGCGCCCGGGGCGGGGGTTCAGAGACCCAGTACTTC. This codes for CSARGGGSETQYF. The chain recombines TRBV29-1 with TRBJ2-5; 7 bases are shared with TRBD2. The V and J ends lost 7 bases and 4 bases, in that order; junction bases with no gene match: 9. The CDR3 extends over 13 amino acids. Germline V gene sequence: CDR1 SQVTM, CDR2 ANQGSEA.

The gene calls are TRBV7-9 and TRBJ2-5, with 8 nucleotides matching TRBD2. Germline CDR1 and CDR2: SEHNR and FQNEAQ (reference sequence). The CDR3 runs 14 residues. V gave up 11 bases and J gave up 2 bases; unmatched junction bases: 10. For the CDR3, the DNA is TGTGCCGGGACAAGCGGGGGCCCTCAAGAGACCCAGTACTTC. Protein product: CAGTSGGPQETQYF.

The CDR3 loop reads CASSLGPDKSYEQYF. The CDR3 DNA reads TGTGCCAGCAGCTTAGGGCCGGACAAATCCTACGAGCAGTACTTC. The V and J genes are TRBV7-8 and TRBJ2-7; D is possibly TRBD1 (5 bases). Trimming stripped 1 base from V and 1 base from J, with 11 bases between. CDR1 and CDR2 (germline): SGHVS, FQNEAQ. This CDR3 contains 15 residues.

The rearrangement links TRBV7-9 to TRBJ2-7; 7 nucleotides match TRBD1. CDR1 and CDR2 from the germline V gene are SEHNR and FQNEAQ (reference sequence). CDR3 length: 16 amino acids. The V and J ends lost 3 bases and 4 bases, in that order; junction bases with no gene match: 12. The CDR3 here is CASSFDQGVAPYEQYF. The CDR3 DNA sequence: TGTGCCAGCAGCTTTGATCAGGGGGTGGCCCCTTACGAGCAGTACTTC.